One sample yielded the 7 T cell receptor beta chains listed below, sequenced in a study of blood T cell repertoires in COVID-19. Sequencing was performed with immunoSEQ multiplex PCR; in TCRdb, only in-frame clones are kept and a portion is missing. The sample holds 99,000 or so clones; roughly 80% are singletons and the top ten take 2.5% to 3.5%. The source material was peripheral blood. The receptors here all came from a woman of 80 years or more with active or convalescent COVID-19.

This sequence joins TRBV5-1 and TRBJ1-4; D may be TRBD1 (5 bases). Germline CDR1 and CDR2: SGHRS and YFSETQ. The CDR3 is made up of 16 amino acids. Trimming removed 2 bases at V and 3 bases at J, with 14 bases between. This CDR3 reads CASSFGGVGANEKLFF. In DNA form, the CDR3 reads TGCGCCAGCAGCTTTGGAGGGGTCGGGGCTAATGAAAAACTGTTTTTT.

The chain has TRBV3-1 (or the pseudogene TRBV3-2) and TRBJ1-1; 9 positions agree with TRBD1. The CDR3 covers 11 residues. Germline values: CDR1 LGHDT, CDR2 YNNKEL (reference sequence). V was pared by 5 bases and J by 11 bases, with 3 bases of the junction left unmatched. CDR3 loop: CASSKQGAAFF. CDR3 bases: TGTGCCAGCAGCAAACAGGGGGCGGCTTTCTTT.

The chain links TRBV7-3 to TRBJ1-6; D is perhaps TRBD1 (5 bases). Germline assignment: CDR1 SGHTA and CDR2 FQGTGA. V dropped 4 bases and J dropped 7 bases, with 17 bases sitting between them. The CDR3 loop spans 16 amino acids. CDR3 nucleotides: TGTGCCAGCAGCTCCCAGGGAGGCAGGGCAAATTCACCCCTCCACTTT. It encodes CASSSQGGRANSPLHF.

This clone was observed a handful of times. The CDR3, as DNA: TGCGCCAGCAGCCAAGTCGGGGCAGGGGCGAAATACTATGGCTACACCTTC. It is translated as CASSQVGAGAKYYGYTF. J is TRBJ1-2 and V is TRBV4-1; perhaps TRBD1 as D (6 bases). V lost 1 base and J lost 3, with 18 bases in between. This CDR3 region has 17 residues. From germline, CDR1 is MGHRA and CDR2 YSYEKL.

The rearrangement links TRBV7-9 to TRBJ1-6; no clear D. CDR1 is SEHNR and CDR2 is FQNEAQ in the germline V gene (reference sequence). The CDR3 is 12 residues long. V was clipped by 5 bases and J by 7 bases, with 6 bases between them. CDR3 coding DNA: TGTGCCAGCAGCCTTCCGAATTCACCCCTCCACTTT. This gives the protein CASSLPNSPLHF.

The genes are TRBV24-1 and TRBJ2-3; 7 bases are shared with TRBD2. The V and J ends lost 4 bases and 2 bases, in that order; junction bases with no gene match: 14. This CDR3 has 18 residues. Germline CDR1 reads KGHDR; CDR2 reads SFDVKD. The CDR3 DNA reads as TGTGCCACCAGTGACCGCATATGGGGTAGCGGGCCCACAGATACGCAGTATTTT. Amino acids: CATSDRIWGSGPTDTQYF.

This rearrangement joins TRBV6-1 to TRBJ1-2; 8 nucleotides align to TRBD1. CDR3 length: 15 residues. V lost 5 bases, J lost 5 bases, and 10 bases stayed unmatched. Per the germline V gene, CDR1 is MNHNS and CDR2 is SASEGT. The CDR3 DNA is TGTGCCAGCAGTTGGAATGACAGGGGATCGTATGGCTACACCTTC. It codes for CASSWNDRGSYGYTF.